Presented here are 30 T cell receptor beta chains from one specimen sequenced in a study of blood T cell repertoires in COVID-19. The assay was immunoSEQ multiplex PCR, and TCRdb's table has in-frame clones only and misses some. The sample yields under 200,000 clones, about 90% seen once. The sequenced sample was PBMCs or T cells enriched from blood (not recorded which). The receptors were sampled from a woman between 50 and 59 years old who had recovered from COVID-19.

This sequence joins TRBV5-1 and TRBJ2-6; D call uncertain. V was clipped by 4 bases and J by 1 base, with 9 bases between them. The CDR3 runs 15 residues. The germline V gene has CDR1 SGHRS and CDR2 YFSETQ. For the CDR3, the DNA is TGCGCCAGCAGCCCCACTACTTCTGGGGCCAACGTCCTGACTTTC. Encoded protein: CASSPTTSGANVLTF. The full variable domain, its missing parts supplied by reference TRBV5-1 and TRBJ2-6, is KAGVTQTPRYLIKTRGQQVTLSCSPISGHRSVSWYQQTPGQGLQFLFEYFSETQRNKGNFPGRFSGRQFSNSRSEMNVSTLELGDSALYLCASSPTTSGANVLTFGAGSRLTVL.

The chain recombines TRBV5-1 with TRBJ1-6; TRBD1 matches 7 bases. The ends lost 1 base at V and 5 bases at J; junction bases unmatched: 3. This CDR3 has 15 amino acids. CDR1 and CDR2 from the germline V gene are SGHRS and YFSETQ. CDR3 residues: CASSLRGTDNSPLHF. For the CDR3, the DNA is TGCGCCAGCAGCTTGAGAGGGACAGATAATTCACCCCTCCACTTT.

As DNA, the CDR3 is TGTGCCAGCAGCCGGGACTCCAATAATGAAAAACTGTTTTTT. Translation gives CASSRDSNNEKLFF. The chain recombines TRBV4-2 with TRBJ1-4; a possible D gene is TRBD1 (5 bases). Germline V lookup: CDR1 LGHNA, CDR2 YNFKEQ. V lost 4 bases and J lost 4, with 10 bases in between. The CDR3 is 14 residues long.

V gene TRBV6-5 combines with J gene TRBJ2-1; 10 nucleotides line up with TRBD2. CDR1 is MNHEY and CDR2 is SVGAGI in the germline V gene. J gave up 4 bases and V 5 bases, and 5 bases lay outside the gene matches. The CDR3 totals 15 residues. CDR3 DNA: TGTGCCAGCAGTCTCACTAGCGGGGCTTACAATGAGCAGTTCTTC. This codes for CASSLTSGAYNEQFF.

This chain uses TRBV19 with TRBJ1-1, with 9 bases aligning to TRBD1. CDR3 length: 16 amino acids. V shed 3 bases, J shed 4 bases, and the junction held 9 bases outside the gene matches. The germline V gene has CDR1 LNHDA and CDR2 SQIVND (reference sequence). The CDR3 spells CASSIGGLQGATEAFF. The CDR3 DNA follows: TGTGCCAGTAGTATCGGGGGCCTACAGGGGGCCACTGAAGCTTTCTTT. The full variable domain, completed using reference TRBV19 and TRBJ1-1, is DGGITQSPKYLFRKEGQNVTLSCEQNLNHDAMYWYRQDPGQGLRLIYYSQIVNDFQKGDIAEGYSVSREKKESFPLTVTSAQKNPTAFYLCASSIGGLQGATEAFFGQGTRLTVV.

The chain links TRBV28 to TRBJ2-5; 8 nucleotides agree with TRBD2. Germline V gene lookup returns CDR1 MDHEN and CDR2 SYDVKM. This CDR3 comprises 14 residues. The trim removed 8 bases at V and 2 bases at J, leaving 7 bases unmatched. This CDR3 is CASGPAGVQETQYF. In DNA, the CDR3 is TGTGCCAGCGGCCCAGCGGGAGTACAAGAGACCCAGTACTTC.

V gene TRBV19 combines with J gene TRBJ2-2, with D tentatively TRBD1 (6 bases). CDR3 length: 15 amino acids. CDR1 and CDR2 from the germline V gene are LNHDA and SQIVND (reference sequence). The V gene lost 7 bases and the J gene lost 4 bases, with 16 bases spanning the gap. As DNA, the CDR3 is TGTGCCAGTACGGAACAGGGTTTTGGCACCGGGGAGCTGTTTTTT. This codes for CASTEQGFGTGELFF.

The rearrangement uses TRBV30 and TRBJ2-3; D unclear. The V gene lost 0 bases and the J gene lost 6 bases, with 13 bases spanning the gap. Germline V gene data show CDR1 as GTSNPN and CDR2 as SVGIG (reference sequence). The CDR3 runs 14 residues. CDR3 in amino acids: CAWSVLTPPDTQYF. The CDR3, as DNA: TGTGCCTGGAGTGTATTGACTCCGCCCGATACGCAGTATTTT.

The table lists this clone with a few counts. Here the CDR3 DNA reads TGTGCCAGCAGCTCGGGACTAGCGGGAGTCAGTGAGCAGTTCTTC. This gives the protein CASSSGLAGVSEQFF. The V call is TRBV7-9, the J call TRBJ2-1; 14 bases map to TRBD2. CDR3 length: 15 residues. Germline loops: CDR1 SEHNR, CDR2 FQNEAQ (reference sequence). With V trimmed by 4 bases and J by 9 bases, 5 bases remained unmatched.

The chain links TRBV6-5 to TRBJ1-2, with D maybe TRBD1 (6 bases). Germline CDR1 MNHEY, CDR2 SVGAGI. V lost 6 bases and J 4 bases, leaving 18 bases between the germline ends. This CDR3 spans 15 amino acids. CDR3 loop: CASSLGGGDGYGYTF. CDR3 sequence (DNA): TGTGCCAGCAGCCTTGGGGGGGGCGATGGCTATGGCTACACCTTC.

On this clone: Other DNA sequences of this sample code for an identical CDR3. The rearrangement uses TRBV3-1 (or the pseudogene TRBV3-2) and TRBJ2-7, with TRBD1 identical over 7 bases. Germline assignment: CDR1 LGHDT and CDR2 YNNKEL (reference sequence). The CDR3 sequence is 12 residues long. Trimming took 6 bases from V and 4 from J; bases not matched to a gene: 3. The CDR3 DNA reads TGTGCCAGCAGTCGACAGGGTTACGAGCAGTACTTC. This encodes CASSRQGYEQYF.

The chain couples TRBV4-2 to TRBJ2-3, with 12 bases aligning to TRBD2. The CDR3 consists of 18 residues. The J segment lost 0 bases and the V segment lost 4 bases, leaving 8 bases of the junction unmatched. Germline V gene lookup returns CDR1 LGHNA and CDR2 YNFKEQ. This CDR3 is CASSRGTSGQGSTDTQYF. The CDR3 bases are TGTGCCAGCAGCCGCGGGACTAGCGGGCAGGGAAGCACAGATACGCAGTATTTT.

V is TRBV4-2 and J is TRBJ2-1; 8 bases are a match to TRBD2. CDR1 and CDR2 (germline): LGHNA, YNFKEQ. Losses at the gene ends were 4 bases for V and 7 bases for J; bases not matched to a gene: 9. The CDR3 sequence is 15 residues long. The CDR3 sequence: CASSLLVLAGNEQFF. The CDR3 region has the DNA TGTGCCAGCAGCCTATTAGTTCTAGCGGGTAATGAGCAGTTCTTC.

The chain couples TRBV19 to TRBJ2-1, with 8 bases fitting TRBD2. The trim removed 2 bases at V and 8 bases at J, leaving 5 bases unmatched. CDR1 is LNHDA, CDR2 SQIVND, per germline (reference sequence). The CDR3 totals 14 residues. This CDR3 reads CASSIQLAVDEQFF. The CDR3 nucleotides are TGTGCCAGTAGTATACAACTAGCGGTTGATGAGCAGTTCTTC. Looking up the rest from reference TRBV19 and TRBJ2-1 gives the full variable domain: DGGITQSPKYLFRKEGQNVTLSCEQNLNHDAMYWYRQDPGQGLRLIYYSQIVNDFQKGDIAEGYSVSREKKESFPLTVTSAQKNPTAFYLCASSIQLAVDEQFFGPGTRLTVL.

This chain uses TRBV4-3 with TRBJ1-2; perhaps TRBD1 as D (6 bases). The CDR3 has 18 amino acids. Trimming stripped 0 bases from V and 3 bases from J, with 20 bases between. Germline V lookup: CDR1 LGHNA, CDR2 YSLEER. CDR3 loop: CASSQDSGAPARDYGYTF. The CDR3 nucleotides read TGCGCCAGCAGCCAAGATTCAGGGGCCCCGGCCCGAGACTATGGCTACACCTTC.

The rearrangement joins TRBV27 to TRBJ2-3; TRBD2 agrees at 7 bases. The CDR3 contains 14 residues. V gave up 2 bases and J gave up 1 base; unmatched junction bases: 0. Germline V gene sequence: CDR1 MNHEY, CDR2 SMNVEV (reference sequence). The CDR3 coding sequence is TGTGCCAGCAGTTTAGCGGGAGGCACAGATACGCAGTATTTT. This gives the protein CASSLAGGTDTQYF.

V gene TRBV3-1 (or the pseudogene TRBV3-2) combines with J gene TRBJ1-1; D call uncertain. The CDR3 covers 14 residues. Germline V lookup: CDR1 LGHDT, CDR2 YNNKEL (reference sequence). Between the trimmed V and J ends, which lost 3 bases and 5 bases, there was a span of 13 bases. This chain's CDR3 is CASSQTAGGTEAFF. DNA of the CDR3: TGTGCCAGCAGCCAGACCGCGGGAGGTACTGAAGCTTTCTTT.

J is TRBJ2-1 and V is TRBV28, with TRBD2 matching over 11 bases. CDR1 is MDHEN and CDR2 is SYDVKM in the germline V gene. The junction had 8 bases not matched to a gene; V was cut back by 5 bases and J by 8 bases. The CDR3 is made up of 15 amino acids. The CDR3 protein is CASSILAGGSDEQFF. CDR3 in DNA: TGTGCCAGCAGTATCTTAGCGGGAGGGTCGGATGAGCAGTTCTTC.

This chain joins TRBV30 and TRBJ1-3, with no clear D. This CDR3 contains 14 residues. The germline CDR1 and CDR2 sequences are GTSNPN and SVGIG (reference sequence). Trimming left V 0 bases short and J 0 bases short, with 6 bases between. The CDR3 bases are TGTGCCTGGAGTGTTGGGCACTCTGGAAACACCATATATTTT. This translates into CAWSVGHSGNTIYF.

This sequence joins TRBV13 and TRBJ2-2; possible D gene TRBD2, 5 bases. The CDR3 contains 14 residues. Germline CDR1 reads PRHDT; CDR2 reads FYEKMQ (reference sequence). V shed 5 bases and J shed 8 bases, with 15 bases lying between them. The CDR3 reads CASSPRELAGELFF. The CDR3 nucleotides are TGTGCCAGCAGCCCACGCGAGCTAGCAGGGGAGCTGTTTTTT.

This chain joins TRBV5-4 and TRBJ2-2; unclear D gene. Germline V lookup: CDR1 SGHNT, CDR2 YYREEE (reference sequence). The ends were cut back, 9 bases at V and 8 bases at J, with 11 bases in the middle. The CDR3 is 11 residues long. The CDR3 is CATSDWGELFF. CDR3 nucleotide sequence: TGTGCCACCAGTGACTGGGGGGAGCTGTTTTTT.

This clone appeared a few times. CDR3 nucleotides: TGCGCCAGCAGTGAGGGAGTAGCGGGAGTGGATGAGCAGTTCTTC. Protein: CASSEGVAGVDEQFF. V gene TRBV10-1 combines with J gene TRBJ2-1; 9 bases match TRBD2. The CDR3 has 15 amino acids. Germline V gene sequence: CDR1 WNHNN, CDR2 SYGVQD (reference sequence). The J segment lost 8 bases and the V segment lost 2 bases, leaving 7 bases of the junction unmatched.

The V gene is TRBV29-1, the J gene TRBJ2-3, with D possibly TRBD1 on 8 matching bases. V lost 0 bases and J lost 6, with 25 bases in between. The germline gives CDR1 SQVTM, CDR2 ANQGSEA. The CDR3 runs to 18 residues. CDR3 region: CSVEDPEDRAGAWDTQYF. CDR3 sequence (DNA): TGCAGCGTTGAAGATCCCGAGGACAGGGCGGGGGCCTGGGATACGCAGTATTTT.

The CDR3 DNA reads TGTGCCACCAGTGATTTGTTTGGTAGCGGGAGGCCCGGGGAGCTGTTTTTT. Protein sequence: CATSDLFGSGRPGELFF. This chain uses TRBV24-1 with TRBJ2-2; 10 bases line up with TRBD2. V lost 0 bases and J lost 6; bases outside the gene matches: 6. This CDR3 spans 17 amino acids. Per the germline V gene, CDR1 is KGHDR and CDR2 is SFDVKD.

The CDR3 loop is CASSSTGSYEQYF. The CDR3 bases are TGTGCCAGCAGCTCGACAGGATCCTACGAGCAGTACTTC. The V call is TRBV7-2, the J call TRBJ2-7, with D maybe TRBD1 (6 bases). The length of the CDR3 is 13 residues. The V gene lost 4 bases and the J gene lost 1 base, with 8 bases spanning the gap. Germline CDR1 is SGHTA and CDR2 is FQGNSA.

This chain joins TRBV2 and TRBJ2-5; 7 bases map to TRBD1. The CDR3 is made up of 18 amino acids. The trim removed 2 bases at V and 0 bases at J, leaving 12 bases unmatched. The germline V gene has CDR1 SNHLY and CDR2 FYNNEI. CDR3 DNA: TGTGCCAGCAGTGAAAATGACCGGGACAGATTGTACCAAGAGACCCAGTACTTC. This sequence encodes CASSENDRDRLYQETQYF.

The rearrangement uses TRBV11-2 and TRBJ2-1, with 10 positions matching TRBD2. The V gene end was trimmed by 5 bases and the J gene end by 4 bases; junction bases not matched to a gene: 5. The germline V gene has CDR1 SGHAT and CDR2 FQNNGV. The CDR3 runs 15 residues. Here the CDR3 DNA reads TGTGCCAGCAGCCGTAGCGGGAGGCTGTACAATGAGCAGTTCTTC. It encodes CASSRSGRLYNEQFF.

CDR3 nucleotide sequence: TGTGCTAGTGCCCTCGCTGGAAACACCATATATTTT. Its protein product is CASALAGNTIYF. V gene TRBV12-5 combines with J gene TRBJ1-3, with D unresolved. Germline values: CDR1 LGHNT, CDR2 FRNRAP. This CDR3 spans 12 amino acids. V was trimmed by 7 bases and J by 2 bases, leaving 6 bases between them.

The rearrangement uses TRBV9 and TRBJ2-7; the D is unclear. The CDR3 spans 14 residues. Trimming pared 0 bases from V and 0 bases from J, leaving 7 bases between. From germline, CDR1 is SGDLS and CDR2 YYNGEE. CDR3 coding DNA: TGTGCCAGCAGCGTAGGGCGCGGCTCCTACGAGCAGTACTTC. It translates to CASSVGRGSYEQYF.

The CDR3 DNA sequence: TGTGCCAGCAGCTCTGGACAGGGGAGCTGGTACGAGCAGTACTTC. As protein: CASSSGQGSWYEQYF. The J gene is TRBJ2-7, the V gene TRBV5-5; 9 bases map to TRBD1. This CDR3 region has 15 residues. Germline V gene sequence: CDR1 SGHKS, CDR2 YYEKEE (reference sequence). V gave up 3 bases and J gave up 4 bases; unmatched junction bases: 8.